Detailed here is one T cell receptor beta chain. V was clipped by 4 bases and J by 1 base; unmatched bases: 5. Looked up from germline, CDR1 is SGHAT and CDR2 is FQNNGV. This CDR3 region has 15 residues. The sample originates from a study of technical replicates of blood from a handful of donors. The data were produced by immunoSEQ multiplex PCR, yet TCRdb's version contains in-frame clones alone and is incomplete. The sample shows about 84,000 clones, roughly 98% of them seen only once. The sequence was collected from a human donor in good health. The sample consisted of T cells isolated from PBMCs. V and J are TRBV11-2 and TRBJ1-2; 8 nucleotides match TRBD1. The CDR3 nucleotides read TGTGCCAGCAGCTATGACAGGGGCAGTAACTATGGCTACACCTTC. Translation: CASSYDRGSNYGYTF.